This T cell receptor beta chain is from a study of shared clonotypes between healthy human individuals. Donors included only healthy HIV-negative adults lacking recent acute infections or vaccinations. V gave up 1 base and J gave up 6 bases, with 12 bases separating them. Germline assignment: CDR1 SEHNR and CDR2 FQNEAQ (reference sequence). This CDR3 is built from 15 residues. Clones were sequenced by immunoSEQ multiplex PCR, and TCRdb holds only the in-frame ones, with some missing. This sample has about 380,000 clones, with about 96% found just once. Sequencing was carried out using memory CD8+ T cells sorted from blood. As for subset: CD45RO+ cells pooled with CCR7-negative TemRA cells. The receptor's source is a man younger than 45 in good health. J is TRBJ2-2 and V is TRBV7-9; D remains unclear. This chain's CDR3 is CASSLVAYLPGELFF. The CDR3 DNA sequence: TGTGCCAGCAGCTTAGTGGCCTACCTCCCCGGGGAGCTGTTTTTT.